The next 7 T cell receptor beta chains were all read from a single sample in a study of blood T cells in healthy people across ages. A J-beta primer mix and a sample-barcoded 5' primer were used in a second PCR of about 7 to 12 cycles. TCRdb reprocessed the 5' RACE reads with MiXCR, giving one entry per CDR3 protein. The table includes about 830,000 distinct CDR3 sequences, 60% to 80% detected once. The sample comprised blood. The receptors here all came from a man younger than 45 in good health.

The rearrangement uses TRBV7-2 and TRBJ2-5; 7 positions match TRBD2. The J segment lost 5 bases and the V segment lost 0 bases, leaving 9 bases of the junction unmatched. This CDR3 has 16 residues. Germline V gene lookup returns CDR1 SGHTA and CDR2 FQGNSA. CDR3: CASSLARLADSETQYF. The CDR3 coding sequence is TGTGCCAGCAGCTTAGCGCGACTAGCCGATTCGGAGACCCAGTACTTC.

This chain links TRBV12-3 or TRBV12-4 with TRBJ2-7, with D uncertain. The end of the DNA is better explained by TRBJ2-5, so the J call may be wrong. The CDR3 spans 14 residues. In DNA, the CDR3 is TGTGCCAGCAGTTTATTCGCCGTCACCGAGACCCAGTACTTC. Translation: CASSLFAVTETQYF.

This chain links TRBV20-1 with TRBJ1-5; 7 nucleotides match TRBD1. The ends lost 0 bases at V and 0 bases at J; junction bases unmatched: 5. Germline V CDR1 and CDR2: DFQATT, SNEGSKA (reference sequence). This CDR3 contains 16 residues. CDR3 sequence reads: CSARDGTADSNQPQHF. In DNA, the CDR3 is TGCAGTGCTAGAGACGGGACAGCCGATAGCAATCAGCCCCAGCATTTT.

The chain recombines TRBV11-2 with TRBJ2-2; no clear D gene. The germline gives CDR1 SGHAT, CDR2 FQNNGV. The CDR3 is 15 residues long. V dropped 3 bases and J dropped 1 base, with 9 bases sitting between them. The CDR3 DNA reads TGTGCCAGCAGCTTCCAGCTGGGGAACACCGGGGAGCTGTTTTTT. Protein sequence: CASSFQLGNTGELFF.

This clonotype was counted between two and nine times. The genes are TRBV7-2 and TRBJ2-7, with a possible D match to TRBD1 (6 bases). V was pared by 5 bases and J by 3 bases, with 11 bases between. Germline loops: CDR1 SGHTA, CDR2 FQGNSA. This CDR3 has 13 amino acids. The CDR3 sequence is CASSPLQGYEQYF. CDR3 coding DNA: TGTGCCAGCAGCCCTCTACAGGGCTACGAGCAGTACTTC.

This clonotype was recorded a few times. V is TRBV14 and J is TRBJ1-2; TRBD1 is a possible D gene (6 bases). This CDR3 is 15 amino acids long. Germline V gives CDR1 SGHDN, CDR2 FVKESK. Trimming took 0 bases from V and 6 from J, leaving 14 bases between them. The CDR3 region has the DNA TGTGCCAGCAGCCAAGATGCCAGGCCAGGGGATGGCTACACCTTC. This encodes CASSQDARPGDGYTF.

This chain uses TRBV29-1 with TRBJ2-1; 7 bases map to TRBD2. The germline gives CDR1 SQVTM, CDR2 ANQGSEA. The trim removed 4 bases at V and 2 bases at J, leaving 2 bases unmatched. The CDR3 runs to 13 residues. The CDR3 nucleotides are TGCAGCGTTGCGGGGGGTGCCTACAATGAGCAGTTCTTC. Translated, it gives CSVAGGAYNEQFF.